A selection of T cell receptor beta chains follows, all from one sample in a study of blood T cell repertoires in COVID-19. Only in-frame clones appear in the TCRdb table, and some are missing; sequencing was by immunoSEQ multiplex PCR. The sample lists 200,000 to 250,000 clones, approximately 88% occurring once. The sequenced material came from PBMCs or T cells enriched from blood (not recorded which). The origin of the receptors is a woman aged 30 to 39 who had been exposed to COVID-19. CDR3s include the opening cysteine and the closing phenylalanine or tryptophan. The D gene is left open where the match is weak. The size entry is marked missing in some rows and otherwise reads once, few, many or a size class.

V gene,D gene,J gene,clone size,CDR3 protein,CDR3 DNA
TRBV19,NA,TRBJ1-5,NA,CASSMDTNSFQPQHF,TGTGCCAGTAGTATGGACACCAATTCTTTTCAGCCCCAGCATTTT
TRBV11-2,TRBD1,TRBJ2-7,NA,CASRPVRQTGGSYEQYF,TGTGCCAGCAGGCCCGTCCGTCAGACAGGGGGCTCCTACGAGCAGTACTTC
TRBV11-2,TRBD1,TRBJ1-4,NA,CASSLDDLRDRANEKLFF,TGTGCCAGCAGCTTAGACGATCTAAGGGACAGGGCGAATGAAAAACTGTTTTTT
TRBV29-1,NA,TRBJ1-4,once,CSVVDSRATNEKLFF,TGCAGCGTTGTCGACAGCCGTGCAACTAATGAAAAACTGTTTTTT
TRBV27,TRBD1,TRBJ1-5,NA,CASSTLTGPRNQPQHF,TGTGCCAGCAGTACATTGACAGGGCCTCGGAATCAGCCCCAGCATTTT
TRBV18,NA,TRBJ1-1,NA,CASSLTMERWHTEAFF,TGTGCCAGCTCACTCACGATGGAGCGATGGCACACTGAAGCTTTCTTT
TRBV7-9,NA,TRBJ2-7,few,CASSAQREQYF,TGTGCCAGCAGCGCCCAACGGGAGCAGTACTTC
TRBV9,NA,TRBJ2-3,once,CASSAEVGYTQYF,TGTGCCAGCAGCGCCGAGGTTGGCTATACGCAGTATTTT
TRBV21-1,NA,TRBJ1-5,NA,CASSPGDGNQPQHF,TGTGCCAGCAGTCCGGGGGACGGAAATCAGCCCCAGCATTTT
TRBV6-5,NA,TRBJ2-2,NA,CASSYSSGLGELFF,TGTGCCAGCAGTTACTCTTCTGGGCTCGGGGAGCTGTTTTTT
TRBV3-1/TRBV3-2,NA,TRBJ1-1,NA,CASSQWAGVNTEAFF,TGTGCCAGCAGCCAGTGGGCAGGGGTGAACACTGAAGCTTTCTTT
TRBV5-4,NA,TRBJ2-7,NA,CASSLERYEQYF,TGTGCCAGCAGCTTGGAGCGATACGAGCAGTACTTC
TRBV5-1,NA,TRBJ1-1,NA,CASSFQGSGDTEAFF,TGCGCCAGCAGCTTTCAGGGAAGCGGGGACACTGAAGCTTTCTTT
TRBV6-5,NA,TRBJ1-6,NA,CASSYSTPLYSPLHF,TGTGCCAGCAGTTACTCGACACCCCTTTATTCACCCCTCCACTTT
TRBV20-1,TRBD2,TRBJ2-1,NA,CSASAGVGYNEQFF,TGCAGTGCTAGTGCGGGAGTGGGATACAATGAGCAGTTCTTC
TRBV7-2,TRBD2,TRBJ2-2,NA,CASSPSGSVAGELFF,TGTGCCAGCAGCCCGAGCGGGAGCGTGGCCGGGGAGCTGTTTTTT
TRBV7-9,NA,TRBJ1-4,once,CASSLAQTANEKLFF,TGTGCCAGCAGCTTAGCACAGACCGCTAATGAAAAACTGTTTTTT
TRBV23-1,NA,TRBJ1-2,NA,CASSQPPF,TGCGCCAGCAGTCAACCTCCGTTC
TRBV7-3,TRBD1,TRBJ2-1,NA,CASSPTGGHEQFF,TGTGCCAGCAGCCCGACAGGGGGACATGAGCAGTTCTTC
TRBV12-3/TRBV12-4,NA,TRBJ1-1,NA,CASKLSGTEAFF,TGTGCCAGCAAGCTCTCCGGCACTGAAGCTTTCTTT
TRBV6-5,NA,TRBJ1-1,NA,CASRGRGTEAFF,TGTGCCAGCAGGGGCAGGGGAACTGAAGCTTTCTTT
TRBV4-1,TRBD1,TRBJ2-7,NA,CASSQGQGAYEQYF,TGCGCCAGCAGCCAAGGGCAGGGGGCCTACGAGCAGTACTTC
TRBV6-1,NA,TRBJ1-2,NA,CASSEGVDGYTF,TGTGCCAGCAGTGAAGGAGTGGATGGCTACACCTTC
TRBV21-1,NA,TRBJ1-5,once,CASSILIAKPTSIGNQPQHF,TGTGCCAGCAGCATACTCATAGCAAAGCCCACCTCTATTGGCAATCAGCCCCAGCATTTT
TRBV28,NA,TRBJ2-7,NA,CASRKQGRNDEQYF,TGTGCCAGCAGGAAACAGGGCCGAAATGACGAGCAGTACTTC
TRBV4-1,NA,TRBJ2-7,NA,CASSQTGTTHEQYF,TGCGCCAGCAGCCAAACAGGGACGACCCACGAGCAGTACTTC
TRBV15,TRBD1,TRBJ2-5,NA,CATSRNTRGRGETQYF,TGTGCCACCAGCAGAAATACCAGGGGGCGCGGAGAGACCCAGTACTTC
TRBV6-6,TRBD1,TRBJ2-1,NA,CASSSDRGLNEQFF,TGTGCCAGCAGCTCCGACAGGGGGCTCAATGAGCAGTTCTTC
TRBV28,NA,TRBJ2-4,NA,CASSAAGKNIQYF,TGTGCCAGCAGTGCGGCGGGGAAAAACATTCAGTACTTC
TRBV18,TRBD2,TRBJ2-3,NA,CASSPQLAGEGTDTQYF,TGTGCCAGCTCACCCCAACTAGCGGGAGAGGGCACAGATACGCAGTATTTT
TRBV18,TRBD1,TRBJ2-1,NA,CASSPRDRVKFF,TGTGCCAGCTCACCCCGGGACAGGGTGAAGTTCTTC
TRBV5-6,NA,TRBJ2-7,NA,CASSNPQGGYEQYF,TGTGCCAGCAGCAATCCACAGGGGGGGTACGAGCAGTACTTC
TRBV15,TRBD1,TRBJ2-2,NA,CATSKAGTGEDRELFF,TGTGCCACCAGCAAGGCCGGGACAGGGGAGGACAGGGAGCTGTTTTTT
TRBV9,TRBD2,TRBJ2-1,NA,CASSVGLAPNEQFF,TGTGCCAGCAGCGTCGGACTAGCCCCCAATGAGCAGTTCTTC
TRBV2,TRBD1,TRBJ2-5,NA,CASSVPGTGVGKVQTQYF,TGTGCCAGCAGCGTCCCCGGGACAGGGGTAGGAAAGGTGCAGACCCAGTACTTC
TRBV19,NA,TRBJ1-4,NA,CASTLGGGTNEKLFF,TGTGCCAGTACCCTGGGGGGAGGAACTAATGAAAAACTGTTTTTT